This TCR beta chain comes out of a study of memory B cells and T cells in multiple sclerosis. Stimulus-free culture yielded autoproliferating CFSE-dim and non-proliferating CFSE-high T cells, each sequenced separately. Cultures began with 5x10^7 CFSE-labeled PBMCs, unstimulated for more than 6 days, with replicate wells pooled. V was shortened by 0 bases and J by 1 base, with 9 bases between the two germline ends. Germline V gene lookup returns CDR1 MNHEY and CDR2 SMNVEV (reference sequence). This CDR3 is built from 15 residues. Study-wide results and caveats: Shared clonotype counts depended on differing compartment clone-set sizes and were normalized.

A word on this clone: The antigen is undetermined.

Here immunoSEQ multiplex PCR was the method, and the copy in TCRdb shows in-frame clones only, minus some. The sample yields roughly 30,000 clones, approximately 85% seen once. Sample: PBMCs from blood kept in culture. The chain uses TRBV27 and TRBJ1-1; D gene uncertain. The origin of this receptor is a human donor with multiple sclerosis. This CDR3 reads CASSLSPLTNTEAFF. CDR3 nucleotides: TGTGCCAGCAGTTTATCTCCCCTAACGAACACTGAAGCTTTCTTT.